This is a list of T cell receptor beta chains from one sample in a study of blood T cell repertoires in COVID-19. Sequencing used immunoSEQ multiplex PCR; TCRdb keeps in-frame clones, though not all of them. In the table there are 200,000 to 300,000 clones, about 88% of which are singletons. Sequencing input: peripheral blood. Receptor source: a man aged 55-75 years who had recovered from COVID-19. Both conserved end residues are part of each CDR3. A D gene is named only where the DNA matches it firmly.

DNA: TGTGCCAGTAGCCCCGGGAAGAACCGACCGTCGAATCAGCCCCAGCATTTT
CDR3: CASSPGKNRPSNQPQHF
V: TRBV19
D: .
J: TRBJ1-5

DNA: TGTGCCAGCACGGGGGGGACTAGCGCCTACAATGAGCAGTTCTTC
CDR3: CASTGGTSAYNEQFF
V: TRBV2
D: TRBD2
J: TRBJ2-1

DNA: TGCGCCAGCAGCTTGGGCGGGGGTTCAGATACGCAGTATTTT
CDR3: CASSLGGGSDTQYF
V: TRBV5-1
D: TRBD2
J: TRBJ2-3

DNA: TGTGCCAGCTCAGCGACAGGGGGGAACACTGAAGCTTTCTTT
CDR3: CASSATGGNTEAFF
V: TRBV18
D: TRBD1
J: TRBJ1-1

DNA: TGCGCCAGCAGTCAGTTCGGGTTTATTGGGGGCTCCCAAAATCAGCCCCAGCATTTT
CDR3: CASSQFGFIGGSQNQPQHF
V: TRBV23-1
D: .
J: TRBJ1-5

DNA: TGTGCCAGTAGTATAGCGACAGGCAAAGGGAATCAGCCCCAGCATTTT
CDR3: CASSIATGKGNQPQHF
V: TRBV19
D: .
J: TRBJ1-5

DNA: TGTGCCAGCAGTGAAGAGGGACAGGGACGCGGGGAGCTGTTTTTT
CDR3: CASSEEGQGRGELFF
V: TRBV2
D: TRBD1
J: TRBJ2-2

DNA: TGCGCCAGCAGCTTGCACGGGGCGAACACCGGGGAGCTGTTTTTT
CDR3: CASSLHGANTGELFF
V: TRBV5-1
D: .
J: TRBJ2-2

DNA: TGTGCTAGTGGTTTGGTGCAGGGGGATCCCATGAACACTGAAGCTTTCTTT
CDR3: CASGLVQGDPMNTEAFF
V: TRBV12-5
D: TRBD1
J: TRBJ1-1

DNA: TGTGCCAGCAGTTATACGGGAGGTGGTCTCGAGCAGTACTTC
CDR3: CASSYTGGGLEQYF
V: TRBV6-9
D: TRBD2
J: TRBJ2-7